These 14 T cell receptor beta chains share one sample of origin, sequenced in a study of Ad26.COV2.S vaccination and SARS-CoV-2 variants. Repertoires were generated with immunoSEQ multiplex PCR, while TCRdb's copy carries only in-frame clones and drops some. The sample shows hundreds of thousands of clones, around 88% of them seen only once. The sample's treatment: some 19 received Ad26.COV2.S at low or high dose, single or two shots; a few received placebo; per-sample allocation not given. Collection of the samples took place on day 63 after the first injection of vaccine or placebo. The source material was peripheral blood, sampled in a trial of Ad26.COV2.S vaccine versus placebo. The receptors stem from a person aged 18 to 59 who received the Ad26.COV2.S COVID-19 vaccine or a placebo.

V and J are TRBV19 and TRBJ2-7, with 13 bases aligning to TRBD2. Trimming at V came to 9 bases and at J to 0 bases, leaving 8 bases not matched to a gene. The germline V gene has CDR1 LNHDA and CDR2 SQIVND (reference sequence). The CDR3 is 16 amino acids. The CDR3 loop reads CASKTSGGLSSYEQYF. The CDR3, as DNA: TGTGCCAGCAAGACTAGCGGGGGGCTCAGCTCCTACGAGCAGTACTTC. Together with reference TRBV19 and TRBJ2-7, the CDR3 gives the full variable domain: DGGITQSPKYLFRKEGQNVTLSCEQNLNHDAMYWYRQDPGQGLRLIYYSQIVNDFQKGDIAEGYSVSREKKESFPLTVTSAQKNPTAFYLCASKTSGGLSSYEQYFGPGTRLTVT.

The chain employs TRBV6-5 and TRBJ2-7; 8 nucleotides align to TRBD1. This CDR3 has 13 residues. The germline V gene has CDR1 MNHEY and CDR2 SVGAGI. Trimming cost V 8 bases and J 2 bases; bases outside gene matches: 5. The CDR3 coding sequence is TGTGCCAGCGGAAGACAGGGGACCTACGAGCAGTACTTC. It encodes CASGRQGTYEQYF.

This clone was counted a single time. Other DNA sequences in this specimen translate into the identical CDR3. V usage is TRBV5-1 and J usage is TRBJ2-2; 8 bases line up with TRBD2. There are 15 residues in the CDR3. Germline V lookup: CDR1 SGHRS, CDR2 YFSETQ. Losses at the gene ends were 2 bases for V and 3 bases for J; bases not matched to a gene: 3. The CDR3 loop reads CASSLVTSDTGELFF. CDR3 nucleotide sequence: TGCGCCAGCAGCTTAGTGACTAGCGACACCGGGGAGCTGTTTTTT.

V and J are TRBV3-1 (or the pseudogene TRBV3-2) and TRBJ2-5; 8 bases agree with TRBD2. The V gene end was trimmed by 1 base and the J gene end by 0 bases; junction bases not matched to a gene: 4. The CDR3 covers 16 residues. Germline V gene data show CDR1 as LGHDT and CDR2 as YNNKEL (reference sequence). CDR3 protein: CASSQVRTSYQETQYF. The CDR3 nucleotides are TGTGCCAGCAGCCAAGTGAGGACTAGCTACCAAGAGACCCAGTACTTC.

The rearrangement joins TRBV29-1 to TRBJ1-1; TRBD1 aligns across 9 bases. V lost 1 base and J lost 5; bases outside the gene matches: 8. Looked up from germline, CDR1 is SQVTM and CDR2 is ANQGSEA. The length of the CDR3 is 15 residues. CDR3 in amino acids: CSVEGAGTGLTEAFF. Here the CDR3 DNA reads TGCAGCGTTGAAGGTGCCGGGACAGGGTTGACTGAAGCTTTCTTT.

The V gene is TRBV5-6, the J gene TRBJ2-3; TRBD1 agrees at 9 bases. CDR3 length equals 15 residues. V shed 4 bases, J shed 2 bases, and the junction held 5 bases outside the gene matches. Looked up from germline, CDR1 is SGHDT and CDR2 is YYEEEE. This chain's CDR3 is CASSPGTGNTDTQYF. As DNA, the CDR3 is TGTGCCAGCAGCCCCGGGACAGGGAACACAGATACGCAGTATTTT. Combining the CDR3 with reference TRBV5-6 and TRBJ2-3 gives the whole variable domain DAGVTQSPTHLIKTRGQQVTLRCSPKSGHDTVSWYQQALGQGPQFIFQYYEEEERQRGNFPDRFSGHQFPNYSSELNVNALLLGDSALYLCASSPGTGNTDTQYFGPGTRLTVL.

This rearrangement joins TRBV6-6 to TRBJ1-4, with 7 bases lining up with TRBD1. This CDR3 has 14 amino acids. The trim removed 7 bases at V and 8 bases at J, leaving 10 bases unmatched. Germline V gene sequence: CDR1 MNHNY, CDR2 SVGAGI (reference sequence). CDR3 DNA sequence: TGTGCCAGCACCATTGACAGGGATCAAGAAAAACTGTTTTTT. Protein product: CASTIDRDQEKLFF.

The chain recombines TRBV10-3 with TRBJ2-5; the match to TRBD2 covers 12 bases. The trim removed 2 bases at V and 5 bases at J, leaving 6 bases unmatched. Germline CDR1 and CDR2: ENHRY and SYGVKD. The CDR3 consists of 16 residues. This chain's CDR3 is CAISETILAGGETQYF. DNA of the CDR3: TGTGCCATCAGTGAGACTATACTAGCGGGAGGTGAGACCCAGTACTTC.

The rearrangement links TRBV7-9 to TRBJ2-5, with no clear D. Germline values: CDR1 SEHNR, CDR2 FQNEAQ (reference sequence). The CDR3 has 14 residues. Trimming took 1 base from V and 1 from J, leaving 7 bases between them. The CDR3 coding sequence is TGTGCCAGCAGCTTAGTAATCAGCCAAGAGACCCAGTACTTC. Its protein is CASSLVISQETQYF.

This chain joins TRBV14 and TRBJ1-2, with D perhaps matching TRBD1 (5 bases). CDR1 and CDR2 (germline): SGHDN, FVKESK. The CDR3 is 15 residues long. V was trimmed by 4 bases and J by 4 bases, leaving 16 bases between them. The CDR3 DNA follows: TGTGCCAGCAGCCTGCAGGGCATAAGGGCCTATGGCTACACCTTC. Its translation: CASSLQGIRAYGYTF.

The rearrangement links TRBV15 to TRBJ1-6; D not resolved. Germline V lookup: CDR1 LNHNV, CDR2 YYDKDF (reference sequence). V gave up 0 bases and J gave up 6 bases, with 6 bases separating them. The CDR3 spans 14 residues. DNA of the CDR3: TGTGCCACCAGCAGAGACACAGTTAATTCACCCCTCCACTTT. Residues: CATSRDTVNSPLHF.

The chain is built from TRBV19 and TRBJ2-1, with 8 bases matching TRBD1. There are 14 residues in the CDR3. The germline gives CDR1 LNHDA, CDR2 SQIVND (reference sequence). Trimming took 1 base from V and 9 from J; bases not matched to a gene: 5. CDR3 sequence (DNA): TGTGCCAGTAGTATAGGGGACAGGCGGGGTGAGCAGTTCTTC. Translated, it gives CASSIGDRRGEQFF.

This clone was recorded once. The J gene is TRBJ1-2, the V gene TRBV19; TRBD1 agrees at 9 bases. The CDR3 extends over 17 amino acids. CDR1 is LNHDA, CDR2 SQIVND, per germline (reference sequence). V trimming: 2 bases; J trimming: 1 base; junction bases outside the gene matches: 8. CDR3: CASSIIPGQGNNYGYTF. DNA of the CDR3: TGTGCCAGTAGTATAATCCCCGGACAGGGGAATAACTATGGCTACACCTTC. The full variable domain, rest sourced from reference TRBV19 and TRBJ1-2, is DGGITQSPKYLFRKEGQNVTLSCEQNLNHDAMYWYRQDPGQGLRLIYYSQIVNDFQKGDIAEGYSVSREKKESFPLTVTSAQKNPTAFYLCASSIIPGQGNNYGYTFGSGTRLTVV.

The CDR3 nucleotides read TGTGCCAGCGCCTGGGAGGGGGGGAACACCGGGGAGCTGTTTTTT. Translation: CASAWEGGNTGELFF. V is TRBV6-5 and J is TRBJ2-2; tentatively, D is TRBD2 (7 bases). Looked up from germline, CDR1 is MNHEY and CDR2 is SVGAGI. V lost 8 bases and J 1 base, leaving 14 bases between the germline ends. This CDR3 comprises 15 residues.